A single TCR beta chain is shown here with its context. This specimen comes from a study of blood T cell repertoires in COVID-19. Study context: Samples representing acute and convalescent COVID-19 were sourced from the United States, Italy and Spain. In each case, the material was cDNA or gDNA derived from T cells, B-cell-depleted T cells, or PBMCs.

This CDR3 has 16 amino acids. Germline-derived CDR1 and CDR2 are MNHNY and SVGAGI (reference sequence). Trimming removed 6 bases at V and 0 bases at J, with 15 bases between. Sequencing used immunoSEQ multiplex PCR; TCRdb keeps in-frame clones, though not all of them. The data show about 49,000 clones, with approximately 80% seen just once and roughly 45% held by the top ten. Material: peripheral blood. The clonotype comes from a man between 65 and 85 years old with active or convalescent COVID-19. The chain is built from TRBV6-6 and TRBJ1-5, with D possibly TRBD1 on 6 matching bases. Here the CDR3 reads CASSPTGRDSNQPQHF. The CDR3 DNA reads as TGTGCCAGCAGCCCGACAGGACGAGATAGCAATCAGCCCCAGCATTTT.